The source of this T cell receptor (beta chain) is a study of identical twins. TCRdb passed the 5' RACE reads through MiXCR, listing each CDR3 protein once. The sample lists about 720,000 distinct CDR3 sequences; roughly 20% were seen once. V lost 5 bases and J lost 7, with 17 bases in between. The CDR3 spans 14 residues. Germline V CDR1 and CDR2: SGHVS, FNYEAQ. This same sample was also part of a study on T cells expressing NK-cell markers.

This sequence originates from a young woman in good health. The J gene is TRBJ1-1, the V gene TRBV7-6, with unresolved D. The sequenced sample was PBMCs. CDR3 in amino acids: CASSPISQPVEAFF. CDR3 in DNA: TGTGCCAGCAGCCCCATAAGTCAGCCCGTTGAAGCTTTCTTT.